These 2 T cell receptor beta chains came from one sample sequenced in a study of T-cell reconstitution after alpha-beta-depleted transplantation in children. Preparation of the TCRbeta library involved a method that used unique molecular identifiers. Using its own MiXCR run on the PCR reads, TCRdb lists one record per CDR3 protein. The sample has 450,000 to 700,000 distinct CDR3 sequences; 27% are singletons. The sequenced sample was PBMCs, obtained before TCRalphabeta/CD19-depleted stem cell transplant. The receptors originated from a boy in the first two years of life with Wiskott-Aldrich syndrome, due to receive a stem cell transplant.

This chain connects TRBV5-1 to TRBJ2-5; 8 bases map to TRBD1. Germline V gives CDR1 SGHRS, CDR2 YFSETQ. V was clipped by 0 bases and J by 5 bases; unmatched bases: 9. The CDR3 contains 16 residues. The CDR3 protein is CASSLEVRGQSETQYF. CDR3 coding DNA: TGCGCCAGCAGCTTGGAGGTCAGGGGGCAGTCGGAGACCCAGTACTTC.

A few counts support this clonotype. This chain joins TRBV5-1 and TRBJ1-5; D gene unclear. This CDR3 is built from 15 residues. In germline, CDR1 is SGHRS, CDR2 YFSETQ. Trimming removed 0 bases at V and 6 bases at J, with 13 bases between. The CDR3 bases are TGCGCCAGCAGCTTGGACCCGGGAAGGTCTCAGCCCCAGCATTTT. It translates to CASSLDPGRSQPQHF.